The rows below give T cell receptor beta chains drawn from one sample of a study of blood T cell repertoires in COVID-19. TCRdb keeps only in-frame clones here, not all; method: immunoSEQ multiplex PCR. Of approximately 500,000 clones in the sample, 89% were seen once. What was sequenced was peripheral blood. The receptors were sampled from a young man with COVID-19, enrolled during active disease. Each CDR3 is given with its conserved first and last residue. The D gene is left open where the match is weak. Clone size is stated in some rows and not others, as once, few, many or a class when expanded.

>.|TRBJ2-6|.|TRBV5-1|16
CASSLVPDSGANVLTF
TGCGCCAGCAGCTTGGTCCCAGACTCTGGGGCCAACGTCCTGACTTTC
>.|TRBJ1-4|.|TRBV27|14
CASTSGTRGEKLFF
TGTGCCAGCACTTCCGGGACTAGGGGTGAAAAACTGTTTTTT
>TRBD1|TRBJ1-2|.|TRBV19|14
CATDPGGGRWGYTF
TGTGCCACCGACCCTGGAGGGGGCAGGTGGGGCTACACCTTC
>.|TRBJ2-2|.|TRBV21-1|14
CASSNGRGPGELFF
TGTGCCAGCAGCAATGGCAGGGGGCCAGGGGAGCTGTTTTTT
>.|TRBJ1-2|.|TRBV5-1|14
CASSLGRGNYGYTF
TGCGCCAGCAGCTTGGGTAGAGGAAACTATGGCTACACCTTC
>TRBD2|TRBJ2-1|few|TRBV6-6|19
CASSPSLPSGGASYNEQFF
TGTGCCAGCAGTCCCTCACTTCCTAGCGGGGGGGCCTCCTACAATGAGCAGTTCTTC
>.|TRBJ2-6|once|TRBV9|14
CASSVLPGANVLTF
TGTGCCAGCAGCGTGCTACCCGGGGCCAACGTCCTGACTTTC
>.|TRBJ2-7|.|TRBV20-1|15
CSASFVGGASYEQYF
TGCAGTGCTAGTTTTGTGGGGGGTGCCTCCTACGAGCAGTACTTC
>TRBD2|TRBJ2-1|once|TRBV14|19
CASSPPGLAGGPPYNEQFF
TGTGCCAGCAGCCCTCCGGGACTAGCGGGAGGCCCCCCCTACAATGAGCAGTTCTTC
>TRBD1|TRBJ2-2|.|TRBV24-1|16
CATSDSGQGWTGELFF
TGTGCCACCAGTGATAGTGGACAGGGGTGGACCGGGGAGCTGTTTTTT
>.|TRBJ1-1|.|TRBV19|18
CASSIPGGVAWTNTEAFF
TGTGCCAGTAGTATACCTGGAGGGGTTGCTTGGACGAACACTGAAGCTTTCTTT
>TRBD2|TRBJ2-7|.|TRBV27|17
CASSLSVGLAGFYEQYF
TGTGCCAGCAGTTTATCCGTAGGACTAGCAGGGTTCTACGAGCAGTACTTC
>TRBD2|TRBJ2-2|.|TRBV3-1/TRBV3-2|16
CASSQEPSGYSGELFF
TGTGCCAGCAGCCAAGAGCCTAGCGGGTACTCCGGGGAGCTGTTTTTT
>.|TRBJ2-2|.|TRBV19|14
CASKSGANTGELFF
TGTGCCAGTAAAAGTGGAGCGAACACCGGGGAGCTGTTTTTT
>.|TRBJ1-5|.|TRBV6-5|15
CASSYGRGFRQPQHF
TGTGCCAGCAGTTACGGACGGGGGTTTCGTCAGCCCCAGCATTTT
>.|TRBJ1-1|few|TRBV20-1|9
CSARQEAFF
TGCAGTGCTAGACAGGAAGCTTTCTTT
>.|TRBJ2-7|.|TRBV11-1|15
CASSLASPETYEQYF
TGTGCCAGCAGCTTAGCGAGTCCGGAGACCTACGAGCAGTACTTC
>TRBD1|TRBJ2-5|.|TRBV5-6|15
CASSPDRRLSETQYF
TGTGCCAGCAGCCCGGACAGGAGGCTCTCAGAGACCCAGTACTTC
>.|TRBJ1-1|once|TRBV6-6|13
CASTKEMNTEAFF
TGTGCCAGCACCAAAGAGATGAACACTGAAGCTTTCTTT
>.|TRBJ2-1|once|TRBV12-3/TRBV12-4|12
CASSPRDNEQFF
TGTGCCAGCAGCCCTCGGGACAATGAGCAGTTCTTC
>TRBD2|TRBJ2-5|.|TRBV5-8|17
CASSLEGHGTSGETQYF
TGTGCCAGCAGCTTGGAGGGACACGGGACTAGCGGAGAGACCCAGTACTTC
>TRBD1|TRBJ2-7|.|TRBV2|16
CASSEADVGGLYEQYF
TGTGCCAGCAGTGAAGCAGACGTAGGGGGCCTATACGAGCAGTACTTC
>TRBD2|TRBJ2-2|.|TRBV11-2|17
CASSAGRGLGGTGELFF
TGTGCCAGCAGCGCGGGGCGGGGACTAGGAGGAACCGGGGAGCTGTTTTTT
>TRBD2|TRBJ2-5|.|TRBV15|19
CATSRDRRTSGRYQETQYF
TGTGCCACCAGCAGAGATCGCAGGACTAGCGGGAGGTACCAAGAGACCCAGTACTTC
>TRBD2|TRBJ2-1|.|TRBV19|18
CASSPLPPTSGGYNEQFF
TGTGCCAGTAGCCCCCTACCTCCGACTAGCGGTGGGTACAATGAGCAGTTCTTC
>TRBD1|TRBJ2-6|.|TRBV9|14
CASAFSGTGPVLTF
TGTGCCAGCGCGTTTTCCGGGACAGGGCCCGTCCTGACTTTC
>.|TRBJ1-1|.|TRBV30|13
CALSWTVNTEAFF
TGTGCCTTATCCTGGACTGTGAACACTGAAGCTTTCTTT
>.|TRBJ1-1|once|TRBV11-2|13
CASSFWSNTEAFF
TGTGCCAGCAGCTTTTGGAGCAACACTGAAGCTTTCTTT
>TRBD1|TRBJ2-7|few|TRBV10-2|16
CASSESVGPQGGEQYF
TGCGCCAGCAGTGAGTCGGTTGGACCACAGGGGGGCGAGCAGTACTTC
>.|TRBJ1-6|.|TRBV29-1|13
CSVRDNDFSPLHF
TGCAGCGTCCGGGACAATGATTTTTCACCCCTCCACTTT
>.|TRBJ1-5|.|TRBV3-1/TRBV3-2|14
CASSQDDTNQPQHF
TGTGCCAGCAGCCAAGACGACACCAATCAGCCCCAGCATTTT
>.|TRBJ2-3|.|TRBV5-4|16
CASSLGGGIRTDTQYF
TGTGCCAGCAGCTTGGGGGGCGGGATAAGGACAGATACGCAGTATTTT
>.|TRBJ1-1|once|TRBV7-9|14
CASSLVVGGTEAFF
TGTGCCAGCAGCTTAGTCGTAGGGGGCACTGAAGCTTTCTTT
>.|TRBJ2-3|few|TRBV2|15
CASREELQGPQTQYF
TGTGCCAGCAGGGAGGAACTACAGGGCCCTCAGACGCAGTATTTT
>.|TRBJ2-1|many|TRBV5-1|16
CASSLKLRGTYNEQFF
TGCGCCAGCAGCTTAAAACTCAGGGGTACCTACAATGAGCAGTTCTTC
>TRBD2|TRBJ2-2|.|TRBV12-3/TRBV12-4|12
CASRGDTGELFF
TGTGCCAGCCGGGGGGACACCGGGGAGCTGTTTTTT
>.|TRBJ2-3|once|TRBV19|16
CASSIDPGTSTDTQYF
TGTGCCAGTAGTATAGATCCGGGAACTAGCACAGATACGCAGTATTTT
>.|TRBJ2-1|.|TRBV5-6|13
CASSLSMRNEQFF
TGTGCCAGCAGCTTGTCTATGAGGAATGAGCAGTTCTTC
>TRBD1|TRBJ1-1|.|TRBV11-2|12
CASSSGTVEAFF
TGTGCCAGCAGCTCGGGGACAGTCGAAGCTTTCTTT
>.|TRBJ1-1|.|TRBV3-1/TRBV3-2|14
CASSQGLRNTEAFF
TGTGCCAGCAGCCAAGGTCTGCGAAACACTGAAGCTTTCTTT
>TRBD1|TRBJ1-5|.|TRBV12-3/TRBV12-4|13
CASSFNRGQPQHF
TGTGCCAGCAGTTTTAACAGGGGCCAGCCCCAGCATTTT
>TRBD1|TRBJ2-7|.|TRBV6-5|15
CASSRPGTGAYEQYF
TGTGCCAGCAGCCGACCCGGGACAGGGGCCTACGAGCAGTACTTC
>.|TRBJ2-2|.|TRBV27|17
CASSSVLTRDISRELFF
TGTGCCAGCAGTTCTGTCTTGACTAGAGATATCTCCAGGGAGCTGTTTTTT
>.|TRBJ2-3|.|TRBV27|14
CASSLAESTDTQYF
TGTGCCAGCAGTTTAGCGGAGAGCACAGATACGCAGTATTTT
>.|TRBJ1-5|.|TRBV6-6|14
CASSYGEGNQPQHF
TGTGCCAGCAGTTACGGGGAGGGCAATCAGCCCCAGCATTTT
>TRBD1|TRBJ1-2|.|TRBV5-1|14
CASSFQGGYYGYTF
TGCGCCAGCAGCTTTCAGGGGGGATACTATGGCTACACCTTC